This T cell receptor beta chain was identified in a study of blood T cell repertoires in COVID-19. Study details: PBMCs, B-cell-depleted T cells, or T cells provided the cDNA or gDNA that made up the material.

Original handling: The authors estimated nucleated cell counts from reference gene primer amplification. Generated by immunoSEQ multiplex PCR, the TCRdb table keeps only in-frame clones and is missing some. V and J calls and clone size follow that table, whereas D and trimming were derived from the DNA. The table has 200,000 to 300,000 clones, about 91% seen once. The CDR3 runs 18 residues. CDR1 and CDR2 (germline): SGHVS, FNYEAQ. V gave up 1 base and J gave up 6 bases, with 22 bases separating them. Participant ages covered roughly 18 to 89 years across 25 or so US areas. In assigning cohorts, the study relied on participant-reported clinical history.

The receptor's source is a middle-aged woman with acute COVID-19. The material sequenced was PBMCs or T cells enriched from blood (not recorded which). The genes are TRBV7-6 and TRBJ2-1, with a weak D call TRBD2 (5 bases). The CDR3 region is CASSLGGRTIILANEQFF. CDR3 nucleotide sequence: TGTGCCAGCAGCTTAGGAGGGAGAACGATCATTCTGGCCAATGAGCAGTTCTTC.